A selection of T cell receptor beta chains follows, all from one sample in a study of T cell repertoires in aging, cancer and after chemotherapy. TCRdb re-derived calls from the multiplex PCR reads in MiXCR, one entry per CDR3 protein. The sample comprises about 800 distinct CDR3 sequences, 85% to 90% of which are singletons, and under 8% rests with the top ten. Sequenced: blood. Source of these receptors: a human donor with a solid tumor. Both conserved end residues are part of each CDR3. Fields, in order: clone size, D gene, V gene, J gene, CDR3 protein, CDR3 DNA. A D gene is named only where the DNA matches it firmly. Clone size appears in some rows only: once, few, many, or a class for an expanded clone.

once,TRBD2,TRBV7-2,TRBJ2-5,CASSLHWREAETQYF,TGTGCCAGCAGTCTCCACTGGCGGGAGGCGGAGACCCAGTACTTC
few,.,TRBV20-1,TRBJ1-1,CSASKGTTEAFF,TGCAGTGCTAGTAAGGGGACCACTGAAGCTTTCTTT
.,TRBD2,TRBV6-2/TRBV6-3,TRBJ2-2,CASSYGLAGEYTGELFF,TGTGCCAGCAGTTACGGACTAGCGGGGGAGTACACCGGGGAGCTGTTTTTT
.,TRBD2,TRBV24-1,TRBJ2-7,CASPLTSGSPVGYEQYF,TGTGCCTCCCCGTTGACTAGCGGGAGCCCCGTCGGGTACGAGCAGTACTTC
.,.,TRBV7-9,TRBJ2-5,CASSYTGETQYF,TGTGCCAGCAGCTACACAGGAGAGACCCAGTACTTC
.,.,TRBV12-3/TRBV12-4,TRBJ1-2,CASSLAGHEYGYTF,TGTGCCAGCAGTTTAGCCGGCCACGAGTATGGCTACACCTTC
few,.,TRBV20-1,TRBJ2-1,CSAPPTVIQDNEQFF,TGCAGTGCACCGCCAACCGTTATTCAGGACAATGAGCAGTTCTTC
.,.,TRBV6-5,TRBJ1-6,CASSWEDNSPLHF,TGTGCCAGCAGTTGGGAGGATAATTCACCCCTCCACTTT
.,.,TRBV19,TRBJ2-3,CASSIEGQFRDTQYF,TGTGCCAGTAGTATAGAAGGGCAGTTCCGAGATACGCAGTATTTT
.,.,TRBV6-6,TRBJ2-5,CASSRKMTEDQETQYF,TGTGCCAGCAGCCGGAAGATGACAGAAGACCAAGAGACCCAGTACTTC
.,TRBD2,TRBV7-2,TRBJ2-1,CASEDSPGGGEQFF,TGTGCCAGCGAGGACTCGCCTGGGGGGGGTGAGCAGTTCTTC
.,TRBD1,TRBV5-1,TRBJ1-2,CASSPTGGGGYTF,TGCGCCAGCAGCCCGACAGGGGGTGGAGGCTACACCTTC
.,.,TRBV29-1,TRBJ2-3,CSGTAGMGAGTDTQYF,TGCAGCGGAACCGCGGGCATGGGGGCCGGGACAGATACGCAGTATTTT
.,.,TRBV7-2,TRBJ2-2,CASSLDPQMGTGELFF,TGTGCCAGCAGCTTGGACCCGCAAATGGGCACCGGGGAGCTGTTTTTT